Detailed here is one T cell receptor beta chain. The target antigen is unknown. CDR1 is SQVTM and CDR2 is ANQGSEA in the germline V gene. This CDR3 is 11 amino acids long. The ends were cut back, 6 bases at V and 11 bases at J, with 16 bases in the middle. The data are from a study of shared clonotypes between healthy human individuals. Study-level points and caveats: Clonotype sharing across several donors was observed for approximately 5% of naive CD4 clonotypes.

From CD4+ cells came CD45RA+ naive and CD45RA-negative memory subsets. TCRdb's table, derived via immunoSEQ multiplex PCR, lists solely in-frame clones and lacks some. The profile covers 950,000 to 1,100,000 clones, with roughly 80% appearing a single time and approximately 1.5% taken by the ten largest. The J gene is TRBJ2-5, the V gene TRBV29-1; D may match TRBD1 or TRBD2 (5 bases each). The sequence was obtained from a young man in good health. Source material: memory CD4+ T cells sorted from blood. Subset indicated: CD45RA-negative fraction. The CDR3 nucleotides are TGCAGCGTCGGGACCGCTCAAAGGCAGTACTTC. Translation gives CSVGTAQRQYF.